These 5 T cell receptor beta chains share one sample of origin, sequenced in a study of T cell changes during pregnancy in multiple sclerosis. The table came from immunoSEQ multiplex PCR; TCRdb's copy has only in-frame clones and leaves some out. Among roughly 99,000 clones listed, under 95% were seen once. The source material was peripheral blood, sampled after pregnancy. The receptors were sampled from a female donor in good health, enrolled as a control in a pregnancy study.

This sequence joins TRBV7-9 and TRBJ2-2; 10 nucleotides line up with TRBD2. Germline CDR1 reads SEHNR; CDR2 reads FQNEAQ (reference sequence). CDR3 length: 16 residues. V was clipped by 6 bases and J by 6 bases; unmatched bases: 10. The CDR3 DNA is TGTGCCAGCAGATTCTCTAGCGGGAGAAGGGCCGGGGAGCTGTTTTTT. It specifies CASRFSSGRRAGELFF.

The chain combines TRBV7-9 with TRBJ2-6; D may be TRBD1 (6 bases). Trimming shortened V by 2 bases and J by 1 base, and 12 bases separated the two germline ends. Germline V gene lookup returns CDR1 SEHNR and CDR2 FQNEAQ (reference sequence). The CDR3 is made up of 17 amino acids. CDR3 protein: CASSLTDSFSGANVLTF. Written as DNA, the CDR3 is TGTGCCAGCAGCTTAACGGACAGTTTTTCTGGGGCCAACGTCCTGACTTTC.

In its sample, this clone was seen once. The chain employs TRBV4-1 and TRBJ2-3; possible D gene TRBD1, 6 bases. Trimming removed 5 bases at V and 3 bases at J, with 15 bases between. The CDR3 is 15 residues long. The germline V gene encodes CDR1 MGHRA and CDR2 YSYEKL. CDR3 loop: CASSYQGWWTDTQYF. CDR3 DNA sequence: TGCGCCAGCAGCTATCAGGGGTGGTGGACAGATACGCAGTATTTT.

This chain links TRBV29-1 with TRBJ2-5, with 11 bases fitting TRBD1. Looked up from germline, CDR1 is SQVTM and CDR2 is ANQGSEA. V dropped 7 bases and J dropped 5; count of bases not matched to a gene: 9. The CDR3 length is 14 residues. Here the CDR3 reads CSGTGQGAFETQYF. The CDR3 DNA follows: TGCAGCGGGACTGGACAGGGGGCGTTTGAGACCCAGTACTTC.

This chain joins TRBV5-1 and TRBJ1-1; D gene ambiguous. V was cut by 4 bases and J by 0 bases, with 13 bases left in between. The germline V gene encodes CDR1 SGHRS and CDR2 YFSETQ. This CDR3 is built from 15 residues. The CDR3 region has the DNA TGCGCCAGCAGCCCTGGGAGAGGGATGAACACTGAAGCTTTCTTT. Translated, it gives CASSPGRGMNTEAFF.